This T cell receptor beta chain was obtained from a study of breast tumors, draining lymph nodes, adjacent tissues. This CDR3 contains 13 residues. The V gene's germline CDR1 is LGHDT and CDR2 YNNKEL (reference sequence). V was clipped by 6 bases and J by 9 bases, with 15 bases between them. MiXCR, run by TCRdb on the multiplex PCR reads, gives a single entry per CDR3 protein. The data hold about 270,000 distinct CDR3 sequences, with under 35% observed a single time. Study-level points and caveats: Tumor TCR diversity was below lymph nodes but above nontumor tissue. Tumor and nontumor repertoires were significantly more similar in luminal-like than in basal-like breast cancer.

Axillary draining lymph nodes of breast cancer patients supplied the node samples. Worth noting for this clonotype: Its antigen is still unknown.

Sample: axillary lymph node tissue. The TCR originated in a female donor with breast cancer. Some clones in this sample may be carry-over from other donors' samples. The rearrangement uses TRBV3-1 and TRBJ2-1; tentatively, D is TRBD1 or TRBD2 (5 bases each). CDR3 protein: CASRLGESGEQFF. CDR3 sequence (DNA): TGTGCCAGCAGGTTGGGGGAGTCGGGTGAGCAGTTCTTC.